Given below is one TCR beta chain in context. Its matching antigen is unknown. This record belongs to a study of T cells in Graves' hyperthyroidism and ophthalmopathy. Study outcomes and limitations: Blood also carried most thyroid clonotypes expanded above 0.001.

The ends were cut back, 3 bases at V and 6 bases at J, with 13 bases in the middle. CDR3 length: 13 amino acids. The V gene's germline CDR1 is SQVTM and CDR2 ANQGSEA. TCR beta CDR3 sequences were amplified from RNA transcripts. When the TCR CDR3 underwent first-round RT-PCR, the HTBI primer set was used. Using its own MiXCR run on the multiplex PCR reads, TCRdb lists one record per CDR3 protein. The sample lists 300,000 to 450,000 distinct CDR3 sequences; 15% to 18% were seen once. Patients showing uncontrolled infection, other autoimmune disease, pregnancy or lactation were ineligible. The blood was taken when hyperthyroidism was first diagnosed, before any ophthalmopathy symptoms showed up.

The TCR comes from a young woman with Graves' hyperthyroidism that later progressed to Graves' ophthalmopathy. The chain has TRBV29-1 and TRBJ2-3; weak D call: TRBD1 (5 bases). The specimen was blood. The CDR3 DNA reads TGCAGCGTTGACTCGGTAGGGGCGGATACGCAGTATTTT. Translation: CSVDSVGADTQYF.